Described below is a single T cell receptor (beta chain) sequence and its context. As yet, its antigen is unknown. Germline V gives CDR1 MNHEY, CDR2 SVGAGI. V was clipped by 7 bases and J by 5 bases, with 12 bases between them. This CDR3 comprises 13 residues. The data were obtained in a study of T cell responses to AZD1222 COVID-19 vaccine. Whole-study findings and limits: Donors were largely white British and mainly female; clonal diversity was possibly underestimated. Unmutated variant regions reportedly attract nearly half of all spike-specific TCRs.

Produced via immunoSEQ multiplex PCR; TCRdb's table is partial and in-frame only. The data contain roughly 200,000 clones, roughly 92% of them singletons. The sample consisted of peripheral blood, taken 28 days after the second AZD1222 dose. This sequence joins TRBV6-5 and TRBJ1-5; tentative D call: TRBD1 (6 bases). The origin of this receptor is an adult who received the AZD1222 COVID-19 vaccine. The CDR3 sequence is CASNAGVHQPQHF. Here the CDR3 DNA reads TGTGCCAGCAATGCAGGGGTCCATCAGCCCCAGCATTTT.